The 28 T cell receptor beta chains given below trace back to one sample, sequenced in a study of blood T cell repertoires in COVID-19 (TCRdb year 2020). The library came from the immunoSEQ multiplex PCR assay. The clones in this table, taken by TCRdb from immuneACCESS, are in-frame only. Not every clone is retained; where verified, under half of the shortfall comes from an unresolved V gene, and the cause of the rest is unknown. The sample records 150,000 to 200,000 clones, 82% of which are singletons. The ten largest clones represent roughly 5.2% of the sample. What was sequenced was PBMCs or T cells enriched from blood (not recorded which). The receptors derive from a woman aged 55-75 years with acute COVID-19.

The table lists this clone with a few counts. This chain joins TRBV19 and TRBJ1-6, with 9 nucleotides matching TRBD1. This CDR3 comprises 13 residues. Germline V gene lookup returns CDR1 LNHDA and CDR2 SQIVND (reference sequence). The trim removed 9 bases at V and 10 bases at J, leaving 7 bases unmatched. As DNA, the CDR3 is TGTGCCAGCCAAACAGGGGGCTGGTCACCCCTCCACTTT. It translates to CASQTGGWSPLHF.

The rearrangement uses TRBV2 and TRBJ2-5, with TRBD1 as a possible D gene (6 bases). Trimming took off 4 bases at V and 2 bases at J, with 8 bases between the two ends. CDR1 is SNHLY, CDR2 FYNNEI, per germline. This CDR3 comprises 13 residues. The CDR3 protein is CASSGTVQETQYF. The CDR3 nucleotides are TGTGCCAGCAGTGGGACAGTACAAGAGACCCAGTACTTC. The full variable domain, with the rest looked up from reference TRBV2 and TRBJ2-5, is EPEVTQTPSHQVTQMGQEVILRCVPISNHLYFYWYRQILGQKVEFLVSFYNNEISEKSEIFDDQFSVERPDGSNFTLKIRSTKLEDSAMYFCASSGTVQETQYFGPGTRLLVL.

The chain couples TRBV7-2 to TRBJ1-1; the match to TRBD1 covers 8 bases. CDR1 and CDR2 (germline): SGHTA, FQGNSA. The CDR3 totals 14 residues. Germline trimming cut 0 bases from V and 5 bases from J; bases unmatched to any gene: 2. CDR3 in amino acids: CASSLARGRTEAFF. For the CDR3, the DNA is TGTGCCAGCAGCTTAGCCAGGGGGCGGACTGAAGCTTTCTTT. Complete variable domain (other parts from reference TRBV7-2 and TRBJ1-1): GAGVSQSPSNKVTEKGKDVELRCDPISGHTALYWYRQSLGQGLEFLIYFQGNSAPDKSGLPSDRFSAERTGGSVSTLTIQRTQQEDSAVYLCASSLARGRTEAFFGQGTRLTVV.

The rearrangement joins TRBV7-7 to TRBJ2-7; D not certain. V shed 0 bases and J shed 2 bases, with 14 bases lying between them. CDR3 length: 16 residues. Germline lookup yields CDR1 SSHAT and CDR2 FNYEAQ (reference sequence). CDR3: CASSLAQETSPYEQYV. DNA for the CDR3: TGTGCCAGCAGCTTAGCGCAGGAAACCTCTCCCTACGAGCAGTACGTC.

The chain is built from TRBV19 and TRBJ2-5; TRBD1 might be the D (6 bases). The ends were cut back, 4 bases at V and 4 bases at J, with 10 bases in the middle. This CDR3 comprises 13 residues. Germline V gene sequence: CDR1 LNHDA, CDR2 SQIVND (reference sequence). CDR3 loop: CASSNLQGETQYF. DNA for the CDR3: TGTGCCAGTAGTAACCTACAGGGAGAGACCCAGTACTTC.

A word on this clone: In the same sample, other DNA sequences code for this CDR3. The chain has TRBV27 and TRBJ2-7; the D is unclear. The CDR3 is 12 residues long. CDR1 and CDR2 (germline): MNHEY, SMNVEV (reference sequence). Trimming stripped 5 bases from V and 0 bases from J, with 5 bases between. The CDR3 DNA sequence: TGTGCCAGCAGTCCTAGCTCCTACGAGCAGTACTTC. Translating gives CASSPSSYEQYF.

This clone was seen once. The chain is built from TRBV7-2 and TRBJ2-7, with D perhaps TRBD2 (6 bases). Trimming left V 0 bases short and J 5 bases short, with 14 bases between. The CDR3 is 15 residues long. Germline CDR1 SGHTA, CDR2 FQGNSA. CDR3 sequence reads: CASSLALGGSHEQYF. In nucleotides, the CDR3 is TGTGCCAGCAGCTTAGCTTTAGGAGGGAGCCACGAGCAGTACTTC.

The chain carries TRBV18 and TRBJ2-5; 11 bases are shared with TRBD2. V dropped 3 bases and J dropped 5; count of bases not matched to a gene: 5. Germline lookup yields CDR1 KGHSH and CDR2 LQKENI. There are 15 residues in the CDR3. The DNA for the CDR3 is TGTGCCAGCTCACCCTGGACTAGCGGGCGGGAGACCCAGTACTTC. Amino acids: CASSPWTSGRETQYF.

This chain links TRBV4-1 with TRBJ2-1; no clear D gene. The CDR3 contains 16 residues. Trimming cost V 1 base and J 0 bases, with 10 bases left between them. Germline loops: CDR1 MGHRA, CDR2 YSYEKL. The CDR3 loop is CASSQGLRSSYNEQFF. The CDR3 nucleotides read TGCGCCAGCAGCCAAGGGCTGAGGAGCTCCTACAATGAGCAGTTCTTC.

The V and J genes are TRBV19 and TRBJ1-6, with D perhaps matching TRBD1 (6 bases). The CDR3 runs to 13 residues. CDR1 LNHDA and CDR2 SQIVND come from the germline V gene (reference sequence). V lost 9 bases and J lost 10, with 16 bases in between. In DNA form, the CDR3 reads TGTGCCAGCCAATGGGGGCTCAGGTCACCCCTCCACTTT. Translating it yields CASQWGLRSPLHF. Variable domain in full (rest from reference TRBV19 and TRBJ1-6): DGGITQSPKYLFRKEGQNVTLSCEQNLNHDAMYWYRQDPGQGLRLIYYSQIVNDFQKGDIAEGYSVSREKKESFPLTVTSAQKNPTAFYLCASQWGLRSPLHFGNGTRLTVT.

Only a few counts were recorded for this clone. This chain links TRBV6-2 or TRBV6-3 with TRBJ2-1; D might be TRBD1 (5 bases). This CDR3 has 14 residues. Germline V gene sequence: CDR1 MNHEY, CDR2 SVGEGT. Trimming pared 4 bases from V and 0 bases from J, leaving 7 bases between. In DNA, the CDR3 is TGTGCCAGCAGTTTGCAGGGCTCCTACAATGAGCAGTTCTTC. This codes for CASSLQGSYNEQFF.

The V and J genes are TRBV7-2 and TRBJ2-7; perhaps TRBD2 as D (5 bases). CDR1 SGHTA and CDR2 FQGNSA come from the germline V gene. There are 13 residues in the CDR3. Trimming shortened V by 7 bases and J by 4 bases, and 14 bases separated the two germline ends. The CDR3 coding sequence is TGTGCCAGCACCCCCGAGCTAGCTTACGAGCAGTACTTC. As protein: CASTPELAYEQYF.

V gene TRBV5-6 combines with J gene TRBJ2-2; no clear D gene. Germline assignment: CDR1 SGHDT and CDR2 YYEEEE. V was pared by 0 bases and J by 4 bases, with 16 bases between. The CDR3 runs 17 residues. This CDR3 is CASSLERLNLGTGELFF. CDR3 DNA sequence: TGTGCCAGCAGCTTGGAGAGACTGAACCTGGGCACCGGGGAGCTGTTTTTT.

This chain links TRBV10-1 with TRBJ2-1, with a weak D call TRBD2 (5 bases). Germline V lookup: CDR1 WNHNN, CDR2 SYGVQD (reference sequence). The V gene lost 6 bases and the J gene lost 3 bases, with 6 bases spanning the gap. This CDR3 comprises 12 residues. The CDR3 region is CASSRDYNEQFF. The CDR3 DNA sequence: TGCGCCAGCAGCCGGGACTACAATGAGCAGTTCTTC.

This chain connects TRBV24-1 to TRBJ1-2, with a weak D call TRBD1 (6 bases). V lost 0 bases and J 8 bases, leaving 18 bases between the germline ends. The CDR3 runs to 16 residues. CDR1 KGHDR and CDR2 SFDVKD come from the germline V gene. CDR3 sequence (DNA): TGTGCCACCAGTGATTTGTCTTCTCCAACAGGGTCGGGCTACACCTTC. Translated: CATSDLSSPTGSGYTF.

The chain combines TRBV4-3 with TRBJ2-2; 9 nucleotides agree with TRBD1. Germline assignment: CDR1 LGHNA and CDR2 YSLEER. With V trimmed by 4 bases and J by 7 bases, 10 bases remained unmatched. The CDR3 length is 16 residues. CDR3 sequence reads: CASSRGTGRRGGELFF. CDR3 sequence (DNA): TGCGCCAGCAGCCGAGGGACAGGGAGAAGGGGCGGGGAGCTGTTTTTT.

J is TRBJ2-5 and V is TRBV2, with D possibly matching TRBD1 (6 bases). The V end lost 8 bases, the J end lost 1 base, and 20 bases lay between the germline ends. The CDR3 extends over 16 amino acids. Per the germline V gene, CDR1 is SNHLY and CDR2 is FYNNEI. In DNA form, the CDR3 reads TGTGCCAGCTGTCGTTCTACGAGAGGGGGCCAAGAGACCCAGTACTTC. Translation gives CASCRSTRGGQETQYF.

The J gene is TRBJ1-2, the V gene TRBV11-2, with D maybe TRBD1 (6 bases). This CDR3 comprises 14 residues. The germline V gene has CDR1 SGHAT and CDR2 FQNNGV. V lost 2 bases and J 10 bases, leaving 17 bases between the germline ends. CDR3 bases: TGTGCCAGCAGCTTACCCCGGGACACAAGACACTACACCTTC. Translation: CASSLPRDTRHYTF.

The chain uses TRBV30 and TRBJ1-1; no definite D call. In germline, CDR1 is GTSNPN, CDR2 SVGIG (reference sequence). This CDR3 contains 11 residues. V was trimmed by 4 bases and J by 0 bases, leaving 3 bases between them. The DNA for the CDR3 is TGTGCCTGGACGGTGAACACTGAAGCTTTCTTT. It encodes CAWTVNTEAFF.

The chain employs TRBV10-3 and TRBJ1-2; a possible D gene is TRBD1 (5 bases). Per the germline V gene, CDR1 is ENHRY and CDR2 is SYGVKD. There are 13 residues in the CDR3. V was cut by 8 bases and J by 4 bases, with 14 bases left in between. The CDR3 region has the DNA TGTGCCATCGCGAGCGGGGACGGCTATGGCTACACCTTC. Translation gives CAIASGDGYGYTF.

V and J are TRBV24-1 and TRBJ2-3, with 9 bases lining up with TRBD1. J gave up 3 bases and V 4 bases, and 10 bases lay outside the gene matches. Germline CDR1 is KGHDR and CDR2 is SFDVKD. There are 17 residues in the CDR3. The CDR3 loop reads CATSEYTGGTGTDTQYF. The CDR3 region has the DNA TGTGCCACCAGTGAATATACAGGGGGCACTGGAACAGATACGCAGTATTTT.

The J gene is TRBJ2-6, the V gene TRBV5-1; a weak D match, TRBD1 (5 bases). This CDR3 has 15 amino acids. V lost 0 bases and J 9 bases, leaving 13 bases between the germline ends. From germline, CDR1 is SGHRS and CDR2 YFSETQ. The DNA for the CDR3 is TGCGCCAGCAGCTTGGTCCAGGGAAAAGTCAACGTCCTGACTTTC. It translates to CASSLVQGKVNVLTF. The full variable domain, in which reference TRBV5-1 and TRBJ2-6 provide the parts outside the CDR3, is KAGVTQTPRYLIKTRGQQVTLSCSPISGHRSVSWYQQTPGQGLQFLFEYFSETQRNKGNFPGRFSGRQFSNSRSEMNVSTLELGDSALYLCASSLVQGKVNVLTFGAGSRLTVL.

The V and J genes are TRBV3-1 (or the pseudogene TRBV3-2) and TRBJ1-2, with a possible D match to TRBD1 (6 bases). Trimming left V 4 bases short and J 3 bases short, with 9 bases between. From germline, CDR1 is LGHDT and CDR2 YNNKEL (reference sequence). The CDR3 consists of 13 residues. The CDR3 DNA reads TGTGCCAGCAGCCCAAGGACAGACTATGGCTACACCTTC. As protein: CASSPRTDYGYTF.

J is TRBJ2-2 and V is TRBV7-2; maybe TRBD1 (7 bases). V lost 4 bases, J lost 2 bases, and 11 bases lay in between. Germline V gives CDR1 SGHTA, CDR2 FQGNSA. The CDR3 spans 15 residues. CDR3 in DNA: TGTGCCAGCAGCTCCCAGGGGGGAAACACCGGGGAGCTGTTTTTT. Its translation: CASSSQGGNTGELFF.

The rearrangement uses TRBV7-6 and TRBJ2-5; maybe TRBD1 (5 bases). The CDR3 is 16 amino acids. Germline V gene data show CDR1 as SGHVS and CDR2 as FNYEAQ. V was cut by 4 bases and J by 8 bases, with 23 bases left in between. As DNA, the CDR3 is TGTGCCAGCAGCTCCTACGTAACTGGGTCAACAGGAACCCAGTACTTC. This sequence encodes CASSSYVTGSTGTQYF. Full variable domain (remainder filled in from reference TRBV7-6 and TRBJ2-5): GAGVSQSPRYKVTKRGQDVALRCDPISGHVSLYWYRQALGQGPEFLTYFNYEAQQDKSGLPNDRFSAERPEGSISTLTIQRTEQRDSAMYRCASSSYVTGSTGTQYFGPGTRLLVL.

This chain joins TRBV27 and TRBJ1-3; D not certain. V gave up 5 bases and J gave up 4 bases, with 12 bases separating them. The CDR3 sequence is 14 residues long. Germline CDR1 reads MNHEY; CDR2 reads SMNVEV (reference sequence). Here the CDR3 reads CASSASLTGNTIYF. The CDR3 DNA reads TGTGCCAGCAGTGCCAGTCTTACCGGAAACACCATATATTTT.

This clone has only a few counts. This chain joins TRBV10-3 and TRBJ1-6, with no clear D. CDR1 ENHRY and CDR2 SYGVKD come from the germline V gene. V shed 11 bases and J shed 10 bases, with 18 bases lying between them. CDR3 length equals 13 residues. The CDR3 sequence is CAAREGLSSPLHF. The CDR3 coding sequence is TGTGCCGCTCGCGAGGGTTTGTCATCACCCCTCCACTTT.

CDR3 DNA sequence: TGCCAAGCGTTGAGTCCACAAGAGACCCAGTACTTC. It codes for CQALSPQETQYF. V and J are TRBV29-1 and TRBJ2-5; D call uncertain. CDR3 length equals 12 residues. From germline, CDR1 is SQVTM and CDR2 ANQGSEA.